Each of the 24 T cell receptor beta chains below was sequenced from the same sample in a study of T cells in tumors after PD-1 blockade. Sequencing used immunoSEQ multiplex PCR; TCRdb keeps in-frame clones, though not all of them. This table has tens of thousands of clones, about 77% appearing once. This specimen was PBMCs, taken before anti-PD-1 treatment. The receptors were gathered from a human donor with basal cell carcinoma.

This chain connects TRBV25-1 to TRBJ2-7; D is undetermined. This CDR3 has 14 residues. The V and J ends lost 3 bases and 0 bases respectively, with 9 bases between them. Germline CDR1 reads MGHDK; CDR2 reads SYGVNS. The CDR3 DNA is TGTGCCAGCAGTGACGAGCCGAGCTCCTACGAGCAGTACTTC. Residues: CASSDEPSSYEQYF.

This chain joins TRBV11-3 and TRBJ2-2, with TRBD2 matching 16 bases. The CDR3 is made up of 17 amino acids. The J segment lost 5 bases and the V segment lost 5 bases, leaving 5 bases of the junction unmatched. Per the germline V gene, CDR1 is SGHNT and CDR2 is YENEEA. CDR3 in amino acids: CASSPGLAGGPTGELFF. The CDR3 region has the DNA TGTGCCAGCAGCCCGGGACTAGCGGGAGGGCCAACCGGGGAGCTGTTTTTT. Looking up the rest from reference TRBV11-3 and TRBJ2-2 gives the full variable domain: EAGVVQSPRYKIIEKKQPVAFWCNPISGHNTLYWYLQNLGQGPELLIRYENEEAVDDSQLPKDRFSAERLKGVDSTLKIQPAELGDSAVYLCASSPGLAGGPTGELFFGEGSRLTVL.

The chain recombines TRBV7-2 with TRBJ1-5; tentatively, D is TRBD1 (6 bases). Germline V gene lookup returns CDR1 SGHTA and CDR2 FQGNSA. CDR3 length equals 14 residues. Trimming removed 1 base from V and 6 bases from J, with 10 bases in between. The CDR3 nucleotides read TGTGCCAGCAGCTTAGATTCACAGGGTCAGCCCCAGCATTTT. Encoded protein: CASSLDSQGQPQHF.

This chain links TRBV3-1 (or the pseudogene TRBV3-2) with TRBJ2-7; D might be TRBD2 (6 bases). Germline values: CDR1 LGHDT, CDR2 YNNKEL (reference sequence). This CDR3 has 13 residues. V lost 3 bases, J lost 0 bases, and 6 bases lay in between. The CDR3 here is CASSQDYSYEQYF. In DNA form, the CDR3 reads TGTGCCAGCAGCCAGGACTACTCCTACGAGCAGTACTTC.

The rearrangement uses TRBV28 and TRBJ2-7; D gene unclear. The CDR3 consists of 11 residues. CDR1 and CDR2 from the germline V gene are MDHEN and SYDVKM. Trimming took off 6 bases at V and 3 bases at J, with 6 bases between the two ends. Written as DNA, the CDR3 is TGTGCCAGCAGCCAATACTACGAGCAGTACTTC. This sequence encodes CASSQYYEQYF.

This sequence joins TRBV12-3 or TRBV12-4 and TRBJ1-2; TRBD1 agrees at 7 bases. J gave up 8 bases and V 5 bases, and 8 bases lay outside the gene matches. The CDR3 spans 13 residues. The chain's CDR3 is CASSPTGIRGYTF. CDR3 bases: TGTGCCAGCAGTCCGACAGGGATAAGAGGCTACACCTTC.

CDR3 region: CATSQGYEQYF. The CDR3 DNA reads as TGTGCCACCAGTCAGGGTTACGAGCAGTACTTC. The chain is built from TRBV24-1 and TRBJ2-7; D is perhaps TRBD1 (5 bases). Germline CDR1 reads KGHDR; CDR2 reads SFDVKD. V lost 6 bases to trimming and J lost 4 bases, with 6 bases between them. CDR3 length equals 11 residues.

The chain links TRBV19 to TRBJ2-5; the match to TRBD1 covers 8 bases. V was clipped by 8 bases and J by 5 bases; unmatched bases: 4. The CDR3 is made up of 12 amino acids. CDR1 LNHDA and CDR2 SQIVND come from the germline V gene (reference sequence). As DNA, the CDR3 is TGTGCCAGTTCGACAGGGGTGGAGACCCAGTACTTC. Translated: CASSTGVETQYF.

The chain has TRBV5-4 and TRBJ2-2; D gene uncertain. The CDR3 runs 14 residues. Germline V gene sequence: CDR1 SGHNT, CDR2 YYREEE (reference sequence). The germline V and J ends were trimmed by 4 bases and 1 base, with 8 bases remaining between them. The CDR3 DNA is TGTGCCAGCAGCCAGACGAGGAACACCGGGGAGCTGTTTTTT. Its protein is CASSQTRNTGELFF.

The genes are TRBV2 and TRBJ2-7; TRBD1 matches at 9 bases. Germline values: CDR1 SNHLY, CDR2 FYNNEI. The CDR3 is 14 amino acids. J gave up 3 bases and V 6 bases, and 6 bases lay outside the gene matches. The DNA of the CDR3 is TGTGCCAGCAGAGCAACGACAGGGGGCTACGAGCAGTACTTC. Its translation is CASRATTGGYEQYF. The entire variable domain, with the rest obtained from reference TRBV2 and TRBJ2-7, is as follows: EPEVTQTPSHQVTQMGQEVILRCVPISNHLYFYWYRQILGQKVEFLVSFYNNEISEKSEIFDDQFSVERPDGSNFTLKIRSTKLEDSAMYFCASRATTGGYEQYFGPGTRLTVT.

The chain links TRBV19 to TRBJ2-7, with 9 bases matching TRBD1. This CDR3 spans 14 amino acids. V shed 6 bases and J 5 bases; nucleotides not matched to a gene: 8. CDR1 and CDR2 from the germline V gene are LNHDA and SQIVND (reference sequence). The CDR3 nucleotides are TGTGCCAGTAGACGGTCCCGGGACAGGGACGAGCAGTACTTC. Encoded protein: CASRRSRDRDEQYF.

The J gene is TRBJ2-1, the V gene TRBV4-1; no definite D call. This CDR3 comprises 13 residues. The V and J ends lost 4 bases and 7 bases respectively, with 11 bases between them. Per germline, CDR1 MGHRA and CDR2 YSYEKL. The CDR3 loop is CASSRSPGNEQFF. DNA of the CDR3: TGCGCCAGCAGCCGAAGCCCCGGGAATGAGCAGTTCTTC.

The chain uses TRBV14 and TRBJ2-6; D is possibly TRBD1 (6 bases). This CDR3 comprises 16 residues. The germline CDR1 and CDR2 sequences are SGHDN and FVKESK. With 3 bases removed from V and 1 base from J, the gap between germline ends came to 10 bases. The CDR3 DNA reads TGTGCCAGCAGCCAGCTCAGGGGTTCTGGGGCCAACGTCCTGACTTTC. Protein: CASSQLRGSGANVLTF.

The chain is built from TRBV10-2 and TRBJ1-1; D possibly corresponds to TRBD1 (5 bases). Germline CDR1 WSHSY, CDR2 SAAADI. The CDR3 sequence is 15 residues long. Trimming removed 6 bases at V and 1 base at J, with 15 bases between. In nucleotides, the CDR3 is TGCGCCAGCAGGTATGGAAGACAGCAGAACACTGAAGCTTTCTTT. Translated, it gives CASRYGRQQNTEAFF.

V and J are TRBV28 and TRBJ1-1, with 8 nucleotides matching TRBD1. From germline, CDR1 is MDHEN and CDR2 SYDVKM. This CDR3 comprises 15 residues. Trimming took 0 bases from V and 4 from J; bases not matched to a gene: 4. CDR3 bases: TGTGCCAGCAGTTTATGGGGCAGGGGGCCCACTGAAGCTTTCTTT. This encodes CASSLWGRGPTEAFF.

V is TRBV4-1 and J is TRBJ2-7; 8 bases match TRBD2. In germline, CDR1 is MGHRA, CDR2 YSYEKL. The CDR3 consists of 16 residues. The junction had 8 bases not matched to a gene; V was cut back by 1 base and J by 3 bases. CDR3 residues: CASSQATTSGNYEQYF. The CDR3 DNA reads as TGCGCCAGCAGCCAAGCTACTACTAGCGGAAACTACGAGCAGTACTTC.

The chain uses TRBV19 and TRBJ2-1; TRBD1 matches at 8 bases. This CDR3 has 16 amino acids. V was pared by 2 bases and J by 6 bases, with 9 bases of the junction left unmatched. Per the germline V gene, CDR1 is LNHDA and CDR2 is SQIVND (reference sequence). This chain's CDR3 is CASSIWGQVTFNEQFF. The DNA of the CDR3 is TGTGCCAGTAGTATATGGGGACAGGTGACCTTCAATGAGCAGTTCTTC.

This clone was counted only a few times. This chain links TRBV6-5 with TRBJ2-7; unclear D gene. Trimming cost V 6 bases and J 3 bases, with 15 bases left between them. This CDR3 has 14 amino acids. Germline loops: CDR1 MNHEY, CDR2 SVGAGI. The CDR3 DNA is TGTGCCAGCAGGTCTACCCAGCGATACTACGAGCAGTACTTC. It specifies CASRSTQRYYEQYF.

The genes are TRBV19 and TRBJ2-3; 11 nucleotides align to TRBD2. The V segment lost 4 bases and the J segment 1 base; nucleotides outside the gene matches: 10. Per germline, CDR1 LNHDA and CDR2 SQIVND (reference sequence). The CDR3 extends over 18 amino acids. DNA for the CDR3: TGTGCCAGTAGTACCGGGACTAGCGGAGGAGGGGGCACAGATACGCAGTATTTT. This gives the protein CASSTGTSGGGGTDTQYF.

This chain connects TRBV6-5 to TRBJ2-6, with D unclear. The CDR3 runs 16 residues. Trimming took off 0 bases at V and 0 bases at J, with 6 bases between the two ends. Per germline, CDR1 MNHEY and CDR2 SVGAGI. In nucleotides, the CDR3 is TGTGCCAGCAGTTACTCCAGTGTCTCTGGGGCCAACGTCCTGACTTTC. This gives the protein CASSYSSVSGANVLTF.

This rearrangement joins TRBV9 to TRBJ2-7; D gene uncertain. The length of the CDR3 is 13 residues. Germline V gives CDR1 SGDLS, CDR2 YYNGEE. The V gene lost 2 bases and the J gene lost 2 bases, with 8 bases spanning the gap. For the CDR3, the DNA is TGTGCCAGCAGCGTCGACGGAACCTACGAGCAGTACTTC. Amino acid sequence: CASSVDGTYEQYF.

This chain links TRBV19 with TRBJ2-1, with 11 bases lining up with TRBD2. Germline lookup yields CDR1 LNHDA and CDR2 SQIVND (reference sequence). CDR3 length: 15 amino acids. The J segment lost 9 bases and the V segment lost 4 bases, leaving 8 bases of the junction unmatched. This CDR3 is CASSNSGRVGVEQFF. The CDR3, as DNA: TGTGCCAGTAGTAATAGCGGGAGGGTAGGTGTTGAGCAGTTCTTC.

For this clone: The sample holds other DNA sequences that translate to the same CDR3. The chain employs TRBV2 and TRBJ2-1, with D possibly TRBD2 on 7 matching bases. This CDR3 comprises 19 residues. Germline CDR1 is SNHLY and CDR2 is FYNNEI. Trimming left V 11 bases short and J 0 bases short, with 29 bases between. The CDR3 DNA reads as TGTGCCCGCTGTGAGGGGGGGGCGCGGGCGGGGAGCTCCTACAATGAGCAGTTCTTC. As protein: CARCEGGARAGSSYNEQFF.

The rearrangement links TRBV4-1 to TRBJ1-4; 10 bases match TRBD1. V was pared by 4 bases and J by 4 bases, with 6 bases of the junction left unmatched. The CDR3 sequence is 16 residues long. Germline CDR1 reads MGHRA; CDR2 reads YSYEKL. The CDR3 DNA is TGCGCCAGCAGCCCCGGGACAGGGGCGGGTAATGAAAAACTGTTTTTT. Encoded protein: CASSPGTGAGNEKLFF.